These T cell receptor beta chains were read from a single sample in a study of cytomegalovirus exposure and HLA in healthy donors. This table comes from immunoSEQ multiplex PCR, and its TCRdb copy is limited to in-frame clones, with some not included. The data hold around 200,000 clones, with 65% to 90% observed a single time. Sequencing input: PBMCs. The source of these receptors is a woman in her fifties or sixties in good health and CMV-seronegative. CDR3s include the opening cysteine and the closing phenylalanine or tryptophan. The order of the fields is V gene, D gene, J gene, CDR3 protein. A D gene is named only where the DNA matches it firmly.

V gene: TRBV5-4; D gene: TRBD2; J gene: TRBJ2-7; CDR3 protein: CASSLSVAGGYEQYF
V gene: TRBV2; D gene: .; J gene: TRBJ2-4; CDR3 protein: CASSEEIGGKNIQYF
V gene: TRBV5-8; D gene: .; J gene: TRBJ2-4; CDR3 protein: CASSLGSPAKNIQYF
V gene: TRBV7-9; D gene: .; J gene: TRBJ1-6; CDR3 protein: CASSSETVLSPLHF
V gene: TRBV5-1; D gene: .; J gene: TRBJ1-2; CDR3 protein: CASSYRQSDGYTF
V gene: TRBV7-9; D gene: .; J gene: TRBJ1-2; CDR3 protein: CASLRTGSGGSGYTF
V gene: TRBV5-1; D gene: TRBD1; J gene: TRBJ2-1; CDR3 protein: CASSSPTGSFANEQFF
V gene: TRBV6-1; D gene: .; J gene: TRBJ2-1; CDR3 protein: CASSPGDLNNEQFF
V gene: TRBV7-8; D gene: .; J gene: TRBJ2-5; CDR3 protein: CASSPRFVPETQYF
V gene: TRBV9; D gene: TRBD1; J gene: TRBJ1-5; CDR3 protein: CASSAGGTGNQPQHF
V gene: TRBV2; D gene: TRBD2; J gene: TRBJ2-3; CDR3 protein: CASSDRGGLAGGDTQYF
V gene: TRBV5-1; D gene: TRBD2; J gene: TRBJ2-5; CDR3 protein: CASSLGPSGRGYQETQYF
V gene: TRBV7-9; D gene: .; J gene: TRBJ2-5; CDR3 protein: CASSPLRTLQETQYF
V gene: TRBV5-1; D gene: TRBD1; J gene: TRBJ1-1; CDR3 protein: CASSLQGGVNTEAFF
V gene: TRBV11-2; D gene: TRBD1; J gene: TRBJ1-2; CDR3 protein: CASSARQGAHYGYTF
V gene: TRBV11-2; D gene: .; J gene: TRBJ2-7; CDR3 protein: CASSSERGPIEQYF
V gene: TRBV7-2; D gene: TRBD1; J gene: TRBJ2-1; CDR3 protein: CASSLRTGPSSYNEQFF
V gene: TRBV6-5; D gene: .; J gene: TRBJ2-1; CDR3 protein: CASSYSRDGNEQFF
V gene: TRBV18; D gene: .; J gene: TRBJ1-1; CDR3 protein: CASSPPGRVEAFF
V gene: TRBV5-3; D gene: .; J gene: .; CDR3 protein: CARSFGGNYEQYF
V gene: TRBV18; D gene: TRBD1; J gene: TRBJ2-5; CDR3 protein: CASSSVTGGVGAQYF
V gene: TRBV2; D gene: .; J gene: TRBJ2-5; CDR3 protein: CASSVQGGVLKETQYF
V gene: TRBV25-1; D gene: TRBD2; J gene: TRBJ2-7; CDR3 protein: CASSEAGGFPYEQYF
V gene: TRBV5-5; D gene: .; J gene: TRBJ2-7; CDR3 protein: CASSGTALAYEQYF
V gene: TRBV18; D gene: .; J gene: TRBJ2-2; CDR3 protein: CASSSVPPGELFF
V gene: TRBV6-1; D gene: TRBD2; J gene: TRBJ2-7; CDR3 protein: CASSPRTSLYEQYF
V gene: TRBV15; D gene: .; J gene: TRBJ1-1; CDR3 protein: CATSRGQTEAFF
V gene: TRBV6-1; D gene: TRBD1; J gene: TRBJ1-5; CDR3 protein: CASITGTGTNRPQHF